The rows below give T cell receptor beta chains drawn from one sample of a study of Ad26.COV2.S vaccination and SARS-CoV-2 variants. Clones were sequenced by immunoSEQ multiplex PCR, and TCRdb holds only the in-frame ones, with some missing. The profile covers around 300,000 clones, with around 90% appearing a single time and 5.5% to 7% taken by the ten largest. The specimen was peripheral blood, collected in a trial of Ad26.COV2.S vaccine versus placebo. Receptors originate from a person aged 18 to 65 who received the Ad26.COV2.S COVID-19 vaccine or a placebo. Each CDR3 is given with its conserved first and last residue. A D gene is named only where the DNA matches it firmly. Expanded clones get a size class; other rows say once, few or many, or leave the size out.

TRBD1	TRBJ1-2	.	TRBV7-2	TGTGCCAGCACCCCAAAGAGGGGGCTGAGCTACACCTTC	CASTPKRGLSYTF
.	TRBJ2-5	.	TRBV18	TGTGCCAGCTCACCACGGGGATCAATGGGCGCCGAGACCCAGTACTTC	CASSPRGSMGAETQYF
.	TRBJ1-2	.	TRBV28	TGTGCCACCATACCGCGGACAGCGCTTTTTCGAGGCTACACCTTC	CATIPRTALFRGYTF
.	TRBJ1-2	.	TRBV9	TGTGCCAGCAGCGCCGTGGACTATGGCTACACCTTC	CASSAVDYGYTF
.	TRBJ2-3	.	TRBV12-3/TRBV12-4	TGTGCCAGCAGCCTTCCCACAGATACGCAGTATTTT	CASSLPTDTQYF
TRBD1	TRBJ1-2	.	TRBV9	TGTGCCAGCAGCGTACTACAGGGGATTGGCTACACCTTC	CASSVLQGIGYTF
TRBD2	TRBJ2-2	.	TRBV27	TGTGCCAGCAGTTCATCTCTCCGGACTAGCGGACACACCGGGGAGCTGTTTTTT	CASSSSLRTSGHTGELFF
TRBD1	TRBJ2-1	.	TRBV5-4	TGTGCCAGCAGCCTACAGGGGAACAATGAGCAGTTCTTC	CASSLQGNNEQFF
.	TRBJ1-5	.	TRBV7-2	TGTGCCAGCAGCCCCGACCTAGGGCCCCAGCATTTT	CASSPDLGPQHF
TRBD1	TRBJ2-7	.	TRBV30	TGTGCCTCCTCGACCGACGACAGGGTTTACGAGCAGTACTTC	CASSTDDRVYEQYF
.	TRBJ1-2	.	TRBV4-2	TGTGCCAGCAGCCAAGAGGGACTTTACACCTTC	CASSQEGLYTF
.	TRBJ2-7	.	TRBV29-1	TGCAGCACAAAGGGAACCTCCTACGAGCAGTACTTC	CSTKGTSYEQYF
.	TRBJ2-7	once	TRBV19	TGTGCCAGTAGTATAGCTAGCAGTTCCTACGAGCAGTACTTC	CASSIASSSYEQYF
.	TRBJ1-2	.	TRBV11-2	TGTGCCAGCAGCTTAATAGGGCTAGACTATGGCTACACCTTC	CASSLIGLDYGYTF
.	TRBJ2-6	.	TRBV9	TGTGCCAGCAGCGATCTTACAGCGGGCGGGGCCAACGTCCTGACTTTC	CASSDLTAGGANVLTF
.	TRBJ1-2	.	TRBV5-6	TGTGCCAGCAGCCCGGCAGGGGATGGCTACACCTTC	CASSPAGDGYTF
.	TRBJ1-5	.	TRBV19	TGTGCCAGTAGTACCCCAATCAGGGGCAATCAGCCCCAGCATTTT	CASSTPIRGNQPQHF
.	TRBJ2-7	few	TRBV30	TGTGCCTGGAGTCGCCAGCCCTACGAGCAGTACTTC	CAWSRQPYEQYF
.	TRBJ1-2	.	TRBV28	TGTGCCAGCAGGGGATGGGAATCCTATGGCTACACCTTC	CASRGWESYGYTF
TRBD1	TRBJ1-5	.	TRBV5-1	TGCGCCAGCAGCCCCGAGACAGGGGCCGGCCAGCCCCAGCATTTT	CASSPETGAGQPQHF
.	TRBJ2-1	.	TRBV19	TGTGCCAGTAGTATATCCGGGAGAGGGGGCACATCCTACAATGAGCAGTTCTTC	CASSISGRGGTSYNEQFF
.	TRBJ2-1	.	TRBV19	TGTGCCAGTAGTATAAACCCCGGGGCTGGCAGGGGCTCCTACAATGAGCAGTTCTTC	CASSINPGAGRGSYNEQFF